These 15 T cell receptor beta chains came from one sample sequenced in a study of early T cells in non-severe SARS-CoV-2 infection. Using its own MiXCR run on the 5' RACE reads, TCRdb lists one record per CDR3 protein. Here the sample spans 70,000 to 95,000 distinct CDR3 sequences, about 17% being singletons. Material for sequencing was whole blood. Receptor source: an adult who was a healthcare worker with PCR-confirmed SARS-CoV-2 infection or an uninfected control (not recorded which).

The J gene is TRBJ1-2, the V gene TRBV20-1; D gene unclear. The CDR3 sequence is 11 residues long. In germline, CDR1 is DFQATT, CDR2 SNEGSKA (reference sequence). V was shortened by 6 bases and J by 8 bases, with 13 bases between the two germline ends. The CDR3 sequence: CSALFLDGYTF. In DNA, the CDR3 is TGCAGTGCCCTTTTTCTCGACGGCTACACCTTC.

This clonotype has just a few counts. V and J are TRBV4-2 and TRBJ1-4; 8 bases line up with TRBD1. CDR1 and CDR2 (germline): LGHNA, YNFKEQ. V lost 0 bases, J lost 14 bases, and 5 bases stayed unmatched. This CDR3 has 13 amino acids. The CDR3 bases are TGTGCCAGCAGCCAAGATCCTGGACAGGGCCTGTTTTTT. It translates to CASSQDPGQGLFF.

This clonotype has a handful of counts. The chain has TRBV20-1 and TRBJ2-7, with a tentative D call TRBD1 (5 bases). This CDR3 has 13 amino acids. Germline CDR1 and CDR2: DFQATT and SNEGSKA (reference sequence). V shed 2 bases and J shed 5 bases, with 13 bases lying between them. CDR3 in amino acids: CSARLTEHHEQYF. CDR3 nucleotide sequence: TGCAGTGCTAGACTGACAGAACATCACGAGCAGTACTTC.

This chain uses TRBV5-1 with TRBJ1-1, with D possibly TRBD1 on 5 matching bases. The CDR3 spans 15 residues. V was shortened by 0 bases and J by 1 base, with 10 bases between the two germline ends. The V gene's germline CDR1 is SGHRS and CDR2 YFSETQ. The CDR3 region is CASSLVLGENTEAFF. CDR3 sequence (DNA): TGCGCCAGCAGCTTGGTTTTGGGGGAGAACACTGAAGCTTTCTTT.

Here the CDR3 reads CASSQEGQGFRNQPQHF. For the CDR3, the DNA is TGCGCCAGCAGCCAAGAAGGGCAGGGCTTTCGCAATCAGCCCCAGCATTTT. The chain recombines TRBV4-1 with TRBJ1-5; possible D gene TRBD1, 5 bases. This CDR3 comprises 17 residues. Germline V CDR1 and CDR2: MGHRA, YSYEKL. V lost 0 bases to trimming and J lost 2 bases, with 14 bases between them.

In its sample, this clonotype was seen a few times. The chain joins TRBV27 to TRBJ2-1; possible D gene TRBD2, 5 bases. Trimming removed 4 bases from V and 1 base from J, with 20 bases in between. Per germline, CDR1 MNHEY and CDR2 SMNVEV (reference sequence). CDR3 length: 18 residues. This chain's CDR3 is CASSSSSLSPGSYNEQFF. DNA of the CDR3: TGTGCCAGCAGTTCCTCCTCACTCTCACCGGGGTCCTACAATGAGCAGTTCTTC.

Only a few counts were recorded for this clonotype. This chain uses TRBV29-1 with TRBJ2-2, with 7 bases aligning to TRBD1. The V gene end was trimmed by 5 bases and the J gene end by 4 bases; junction bases not matched to a gene: 10. Germline CDR1 reads SQVTM; CDR2 reads ANQGSEA. The CDR3 has 15 amino acids. CDR3 sequence: CSVRTGSGFTGELFF. In nucleotides, the CDR3 is TGCAGCGTTAGGACAGGATCAGGCTTCACCGGGGAGCTGTTTTTT.

This clonotype occurred many times. The chain carries TRBV29-1 and TRBJ1-1, with no clear D. V was clipped by 4 bases and J by 6 bases, with 12 bases between them. Germline values: CDR1 SQVTM, CDR2 ANQGSEA. This CDR3 spans 12 amino acids. The CDR3 DNA reads as TGCAGCGTTGCCGGGGTGGGCGCTGAAGCTTTCTTT. It translates to CSVAGVGAEAFF.

The CDR3 spells CASSKLKGARNTF. CDR3 in DNA: TGTGCCAGCAGCAAATTGAAGGGGGCGCGGAACACCTTC. The chain couples TRBV21-1 to TRBJ1-2; TRBD1 was called by the table and not checked on the DNA. TRBV21-1 is designated a pseudogene. The CDR3 extends over 13 amino acids.

The chain couples TRBV11-2 to TRBJ2-7; D not resolved. V was cut by 3 bases and J by 0 bases, with 9 bases left in between. This CDR3 has 14 residues. The germline V gene encodes CDR1 SGHAT and CDR2 FQNNGV. The CDR3 DNA reads as TGTGCCAGCAGCTTGGGCCTTAGCTCCTACGAGCAGTACTTC. Amino acid sequence: CASSLGLSSYEQYF. The entire variable domain, with the rest obtained from reference TRBV11-2 and TRBJ2-7, is as follows: EAGVAQSPRYKIIEKRQSVAFWCNPISGHATLYWYQQILGQGPKLLIQFQNNGVVDDSQLPKDRFSAERLKGVDSTLKIQPAKLEDSAVYLCASSLGLSSYEQYFGPGTRLTVT.

This clonotype was observed many times. V and J are TRBV7-8 and TRBJ2-2; 13 bases fit TRBD2. CDR1 and CDR2 (germline): SGHVS, FQNEAQ. This CDR3 contains 18 residues. The ends lost 4 bases at V and 5 bases at J; junction bases unmatched: 10. Here the CDR3 reads CASSSTGLAGAGTGELFF. CDR3 sequence (DNA): TGTGCCAGCAGCTCCACCGGACTAGCGGGGGCGGGTACCGGGGAGCTGTTTTTT.

The chain has TRBV27 and TRBJ1-1; D gene unclear. The CDR3 sequence is 14 residues long. Germline loops: CDR1 MNHEY, CDR2 SMNVEV (reference sequence). V dropped 6 bases and J dropped 1 base, with 12 bases sitting between them. CDR3: CASSLLQWNTEAFF. The CDR3 region has the DNA TGTGCCAGCAGCCTATTACAGTGGAACACTGAAGCTTTCTTT.

As DNA, the CDR3 is TGTGCCAGCAGCCCCCGGTCGACCGCCTTGGGGGAGCAGTACTTC. This translates into CASSPRSTALGEQYF. The rearrangement links TRBV9 to TRBJ2-7, with D unresolved. Trimming removed 4 bases at V and 7 bases at J, with 21 bases between. The length of the CDR3 is 15 residues. Germline assignment: CDR1 SGDLS and CDR2 YYNGEE.

This chain connects TRBV6-2 or TRBV6-3 to TRBJ1-2; D might be TRBD1 (5 bases). The germline V gene has CDR1 MNHEY and CDR2 SVGEGT. V lost 4 bases, J lost 8 bases, and 20 bases lay in between. The CDR3 contains 15 residues. The CDR3, as DNA: TGTGCCAGCAGTTCCGTCACGGGGCCCCACCTCGGCTACACCTTC. It is translated as CASSSVTGPHLGYTF.

This clonotype appeared a few times. V gene TRBV30 combines with J gene TRBJ1-2; D might be TRBD1 (5 bases). V was cut by 4 bases and J by 8 bases, with 20 bases left in between. The germline V gene encodes CDR1 GTSNPN and CDR2 SVGIG (reference sequence). This CDR3 is built from 14 residues. CDR3 amino acids: CAWKPGGAASGYTF. The CDR3 nucleotides are TGTGCCTGGAAACCCGGCGGGGCCGCAAGCGGCTACACCTTC.